This T cell receptor (beta chain) stems from a study of circulating and synovial CD4+ cells in juvenile arthritis. Whole-study findings and limits: Bulk blood CD4 repertoires were more diverse than these. Circulating pathogenic-like and bulk T cells looked alike by Vbeta family usage. T cell genome counts differed by at least an order of magnitude between CPL and CD4 samples.

A word on this clone: The antigen remains unidentified.

Method: immunoSEQ multiplex PCR; TCRdb's copy keeps in-frame clones and lacks some. The data show 30,000 to 40,000 clones, about 96% seen once. Trimming took 0 bases from V and 7 from J; bases not matched to a gene: 4. This CDR3 region has 15 residues. The germline CDR1 and CDR2 sequences are LNHNV and YYDKDF (reference sequence). Sequenced samples came from active juvenile idiopathic arthritis patients. The sequence was obtained from a human donor with juvenile idiopathic arthritis. The chain recombines TRBV15 with TRBJ1-4; 8 positions match TRBD1. Sequenced: CD4+ T cells from blood. For the CDR3, the DNA is TGTGCCACCAGCAGAGAGGCACAGGGGGGTGAAAAACTGTTTTTT. It translates to CATSREAQGGEKLFF.